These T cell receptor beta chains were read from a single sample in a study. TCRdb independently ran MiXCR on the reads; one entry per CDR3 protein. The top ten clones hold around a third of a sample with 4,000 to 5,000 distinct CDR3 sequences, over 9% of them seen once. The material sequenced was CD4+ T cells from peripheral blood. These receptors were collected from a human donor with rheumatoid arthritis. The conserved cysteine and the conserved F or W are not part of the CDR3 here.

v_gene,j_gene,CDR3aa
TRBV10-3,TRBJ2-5,AISESRVAQETQY
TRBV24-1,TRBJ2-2,ATSDDSGAGELF
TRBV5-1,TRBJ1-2,ASSLLDTNYGYT
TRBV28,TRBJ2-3,ASSLRRDTQY
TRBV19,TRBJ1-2,ASNSGGIGGYT
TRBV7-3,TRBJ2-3,ASSLGPPDTQY
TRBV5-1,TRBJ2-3,ASSLGQSTDTQY
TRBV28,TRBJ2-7,ASSWARDSPYEQY
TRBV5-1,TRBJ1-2,ASSSTQGNYNYGYT
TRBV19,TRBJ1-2,ASSLGQGTYGYT
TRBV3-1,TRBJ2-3,ASSQDGVTDTQY
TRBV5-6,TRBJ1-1,ASSRLGFTEAF
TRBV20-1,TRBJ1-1,SATVNTEAF
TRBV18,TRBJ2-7,ASSEDGQPLEQY
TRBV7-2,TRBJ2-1,ASSLLQYNEQF
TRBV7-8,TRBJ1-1,ASSTGTANTEAF
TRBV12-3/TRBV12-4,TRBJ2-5,ASSLLRLAGGEGETQY
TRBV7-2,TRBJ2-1,ASSWSPKNEQF
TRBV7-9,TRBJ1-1,ASSTDLVTEAF
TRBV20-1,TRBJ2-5,SASWGSQQETQY
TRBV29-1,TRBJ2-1,SVENKALAGGWEQF
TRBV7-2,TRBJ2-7,ASSRSGVYEQY
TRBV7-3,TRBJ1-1,ASSWTTNTEAF
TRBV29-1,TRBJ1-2,SVEGRADGYT